This T cell receptor beta chain appears in the sequencing data of a study of cytomegalovirus exposure and HLA in healthy donors. Per the germline V gene, CDR1 is MNHNY and CDR2 is SVGAGI (reference sequence). V was clipped by 0 bases and J by 3 bases; unmatched bases: 1. The CDR3 is 15 residues long. The PCR contained 60 Vbeta and 13 Jbeta primers. Some clones are missing from TCRdb's copy, which holds only in-frame ones; the method was immunoSEQ multiplex PCR. The sample holds around 140,000 clones; 70% to 80% are singletons and the top ten take about 6.8%. The source material was PBMCs. The clonotype originates from a woman in her forties in good health and CMV-seropositive. The chain combines TRBV6-6 with TRBJ2-7; TRBD2 agrees at 11 bases. The chain's CDR3 is CASSYSGTSGYEQYF. The CDR3 coding sequence is TGTGCCAGCAGTTACTCTGGGACTAGCGGCTACGAGCAGTACTTC.